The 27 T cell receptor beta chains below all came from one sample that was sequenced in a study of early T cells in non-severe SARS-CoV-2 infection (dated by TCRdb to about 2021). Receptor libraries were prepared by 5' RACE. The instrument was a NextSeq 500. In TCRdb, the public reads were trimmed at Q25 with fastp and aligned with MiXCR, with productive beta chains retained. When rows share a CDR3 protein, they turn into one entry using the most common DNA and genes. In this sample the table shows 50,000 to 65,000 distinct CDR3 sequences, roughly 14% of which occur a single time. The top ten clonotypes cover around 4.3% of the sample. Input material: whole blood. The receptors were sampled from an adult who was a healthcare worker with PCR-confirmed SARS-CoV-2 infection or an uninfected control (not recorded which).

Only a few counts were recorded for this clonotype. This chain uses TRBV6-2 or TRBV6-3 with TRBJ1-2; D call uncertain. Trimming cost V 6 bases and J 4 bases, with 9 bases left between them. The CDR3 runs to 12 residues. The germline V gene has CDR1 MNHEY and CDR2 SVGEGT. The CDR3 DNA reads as TGTGCCAGCAGACCGCAATCCTATGGCTACACCTTC. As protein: CASRPQSYGYTF.

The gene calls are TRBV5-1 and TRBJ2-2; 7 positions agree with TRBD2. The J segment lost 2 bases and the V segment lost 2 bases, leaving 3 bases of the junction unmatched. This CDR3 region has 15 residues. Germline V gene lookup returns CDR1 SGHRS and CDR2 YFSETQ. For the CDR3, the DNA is TGCGCCAGCAGCTTCGCGGGGGAAAACACCGGGGAGCTGTTTTTT. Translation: CASSFAGENTGELFF.

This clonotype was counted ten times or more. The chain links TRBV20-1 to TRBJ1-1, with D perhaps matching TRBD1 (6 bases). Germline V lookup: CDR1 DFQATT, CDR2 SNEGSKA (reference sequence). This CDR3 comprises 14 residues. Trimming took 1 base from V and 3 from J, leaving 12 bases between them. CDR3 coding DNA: TGCAGTGCTAGAGGTGGGGGGGCGGACACTGAAGCTTTCTTT. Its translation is CSARGGGADTEAFF.

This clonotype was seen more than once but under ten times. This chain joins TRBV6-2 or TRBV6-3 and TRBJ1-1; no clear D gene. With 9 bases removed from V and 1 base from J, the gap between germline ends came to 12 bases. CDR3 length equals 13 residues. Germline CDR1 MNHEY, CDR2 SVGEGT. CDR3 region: CASTRPANTEAFF. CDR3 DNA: TGTGCCAGTACCCGACCAGCGAACACTGAAGCTTTCTTT.

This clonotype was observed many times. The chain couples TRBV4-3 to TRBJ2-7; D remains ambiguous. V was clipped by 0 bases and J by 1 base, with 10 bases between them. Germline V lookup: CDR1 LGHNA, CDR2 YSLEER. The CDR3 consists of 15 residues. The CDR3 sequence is CASSQDRAVSYEQYF. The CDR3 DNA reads TGCGCCAGCAGCCAAGATCGGGCAGTTTCCTACGAGCAGTACTTC.

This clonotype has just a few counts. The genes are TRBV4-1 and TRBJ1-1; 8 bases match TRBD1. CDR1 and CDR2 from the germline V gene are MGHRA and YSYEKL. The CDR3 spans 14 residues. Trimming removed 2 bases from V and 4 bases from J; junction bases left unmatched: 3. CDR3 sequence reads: CASSQSQGATEAFF. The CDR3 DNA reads TGCGCCAGCAGCCAATCGCAGGGGGCCACTGAAGCTTTCTTT.

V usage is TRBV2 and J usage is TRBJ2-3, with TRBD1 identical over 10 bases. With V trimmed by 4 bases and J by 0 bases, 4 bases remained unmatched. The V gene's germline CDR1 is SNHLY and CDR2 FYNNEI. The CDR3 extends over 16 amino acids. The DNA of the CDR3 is TGTGCCAGCAGTGGGGACAGGGGCATTAGCACAGATACGCAGTATTTT. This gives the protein CASSGDRGISTDTQYF.

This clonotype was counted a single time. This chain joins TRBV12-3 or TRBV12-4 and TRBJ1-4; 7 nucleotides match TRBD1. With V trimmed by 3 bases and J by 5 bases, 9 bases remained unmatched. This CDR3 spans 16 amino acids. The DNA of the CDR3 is TGTGCCAGCAGTTTGGTCCAGGGGGGTCAGAATGAAAAACTGTTTTTT. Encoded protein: CASSLVQGGQNEKLFF.

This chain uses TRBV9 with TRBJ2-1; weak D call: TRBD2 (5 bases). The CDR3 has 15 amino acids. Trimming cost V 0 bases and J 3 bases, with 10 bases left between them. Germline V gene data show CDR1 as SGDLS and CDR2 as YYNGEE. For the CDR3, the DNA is TGTGCCAGCAGCGTAGATTCCGGGAACTACAATGAGCAGTTCTTC. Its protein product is CASSVDSGNYNEQFF.

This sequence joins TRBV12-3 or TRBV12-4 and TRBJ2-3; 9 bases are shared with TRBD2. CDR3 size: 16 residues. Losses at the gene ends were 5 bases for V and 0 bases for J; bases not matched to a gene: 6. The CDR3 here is CASSHLSGGSTDTQYF. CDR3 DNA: TGTGCCAGCAGTCACCTTAGCGGGGGCAGCACAGATACGCAGTATTTT.

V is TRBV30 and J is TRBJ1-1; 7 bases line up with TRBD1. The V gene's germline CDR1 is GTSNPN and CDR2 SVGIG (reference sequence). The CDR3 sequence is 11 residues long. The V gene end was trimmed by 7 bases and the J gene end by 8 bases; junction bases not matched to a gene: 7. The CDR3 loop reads CASNRGAEAFF. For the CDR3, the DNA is TGTGCCTCCAACAGGGGAGCGGAAGCTTTCTTT.

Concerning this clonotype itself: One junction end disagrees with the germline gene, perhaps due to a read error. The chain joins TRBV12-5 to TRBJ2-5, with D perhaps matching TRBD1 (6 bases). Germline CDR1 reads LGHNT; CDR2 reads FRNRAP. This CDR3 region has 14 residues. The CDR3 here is CASVLDSRGQTQYF. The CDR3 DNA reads TGTGCTAGTGTTTTGGATAGCAGGGGTCAGACCCAGTACTTC.

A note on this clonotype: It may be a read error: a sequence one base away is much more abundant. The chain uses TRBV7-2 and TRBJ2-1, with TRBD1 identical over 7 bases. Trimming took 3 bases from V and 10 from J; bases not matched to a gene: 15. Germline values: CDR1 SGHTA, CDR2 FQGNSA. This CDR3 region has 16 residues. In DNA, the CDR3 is TGTGCCAGCAGCTTCGCCTCGGGACAGCCCTTCAAAGAGCAGTTCTTC. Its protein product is CASSFASGQPFKEQFF.

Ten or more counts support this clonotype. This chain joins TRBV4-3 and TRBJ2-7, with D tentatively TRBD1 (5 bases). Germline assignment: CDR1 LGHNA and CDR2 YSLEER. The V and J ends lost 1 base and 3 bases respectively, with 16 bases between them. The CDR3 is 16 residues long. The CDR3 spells CASSQGLDRPSYEQYF. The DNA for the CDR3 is TGCGCCAGCAGCCAAGGTTTAGACAGACCGAGCTACGAGCAGTACTTC.

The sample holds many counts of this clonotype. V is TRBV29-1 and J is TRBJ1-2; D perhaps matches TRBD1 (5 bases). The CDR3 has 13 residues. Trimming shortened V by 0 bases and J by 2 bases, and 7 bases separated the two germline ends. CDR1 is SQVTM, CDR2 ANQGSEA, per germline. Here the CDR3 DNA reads TGCAGCGTTGAAGAATCAGGGAACTATGGCTACACCTTC. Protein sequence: CSVEESGNYGYTF.

The CDR3 DNA is TGTGCCAGCAGCCTGGGACAGTACACTGAAGCTTTCTTT. Translation: CASSLGQYTEAFF. The chain joins TRBV12-3 or TRBV12-4 to TRBJ1-1; 7 bases line up with TRBD1. The CDR3 has 13 amino acids. V shed 6 bases and J 3 bases; nucleotides not matched to a gene: 4.

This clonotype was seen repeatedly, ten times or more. In nucleotides, the CDR3 is TGCGCCAGCAGTCTCTCCACTCCCTGCCTCAGCGAGCAGTACTTC. Translating it yields CASSLSTPCLSEQYF. This rearrangement joins TRBV23-1 to TRBJ2-7, with D hard to call. TRBV23-1 is sorted into the ORF group, with uncertain function. This CDR3 contains 15 residues. V lost 4 bases and J 6 bases, leaving 19 bases between the germline ends.

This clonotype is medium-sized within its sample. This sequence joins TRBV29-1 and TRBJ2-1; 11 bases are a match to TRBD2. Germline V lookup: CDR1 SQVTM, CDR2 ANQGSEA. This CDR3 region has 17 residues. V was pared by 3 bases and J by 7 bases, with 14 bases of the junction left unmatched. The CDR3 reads CSVEGVRRTSGRNEQFF. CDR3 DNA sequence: TGCAGCGTTGAGGGGGTCCGGCGGACTAGCGGGCGGAATGAGCAGTTCTTC.

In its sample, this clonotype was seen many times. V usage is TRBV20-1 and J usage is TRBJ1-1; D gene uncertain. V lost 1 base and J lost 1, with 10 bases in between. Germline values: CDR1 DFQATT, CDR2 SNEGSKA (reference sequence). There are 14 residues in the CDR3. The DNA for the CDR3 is TGCAGTGCTAGAGTCCCCGATTCGAACACTGAAGCTTTCTTT. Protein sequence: CSARVPDSNTEAFF.

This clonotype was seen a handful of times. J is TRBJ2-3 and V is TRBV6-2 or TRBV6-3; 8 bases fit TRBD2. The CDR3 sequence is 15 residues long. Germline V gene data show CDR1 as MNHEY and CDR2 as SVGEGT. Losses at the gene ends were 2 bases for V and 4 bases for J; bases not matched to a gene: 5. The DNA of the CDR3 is TGTGCCAGCAGTTACATAGCAGCGGGGGCAGATACGCAGTATTTT. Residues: CASSYIAAGADTQYF.

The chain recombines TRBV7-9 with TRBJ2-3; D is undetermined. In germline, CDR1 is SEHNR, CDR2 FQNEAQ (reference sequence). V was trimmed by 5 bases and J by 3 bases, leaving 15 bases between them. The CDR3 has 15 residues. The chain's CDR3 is CASSPTTTQTDTQYF. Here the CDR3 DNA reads TGTGCCAGCAGCCCGACCACCACTCAGACAGATACGCAGTATTTT.

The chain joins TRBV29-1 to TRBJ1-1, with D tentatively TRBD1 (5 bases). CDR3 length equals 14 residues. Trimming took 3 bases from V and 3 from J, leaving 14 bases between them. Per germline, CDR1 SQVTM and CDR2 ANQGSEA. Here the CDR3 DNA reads TGCAGCGTTGAGGTCCGGGGGACGCACACTGAAGCTTTCTTT. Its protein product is CSVEVRGTHTEAFF.

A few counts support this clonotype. The CDR3 sequence is CASSRDSGFSGANVLTF. CDR3 DNA sequence: TGTGCCAGCAGCCGGGACAGTGGGTTCTCTGGGGCCAACGTCCTGACTTTC. The chain is built from TRBV3-1 and TRBJ2-6, with 7 bases fitting TRBD1. CDR1 and CDR2 (germline): LGHDT, YNNKEL (reference sequence). CDR3 length: 17 residues. With V trimmed by 4 bases and J by 0 bases, 6 bases remained unmatched.

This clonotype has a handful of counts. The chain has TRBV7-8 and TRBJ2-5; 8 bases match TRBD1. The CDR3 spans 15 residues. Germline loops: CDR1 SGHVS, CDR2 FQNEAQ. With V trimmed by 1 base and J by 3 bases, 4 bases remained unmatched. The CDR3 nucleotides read TGTGCCAGCAGCTTAGTATCGACAGGGGAAGAGACCCAGTACTTC. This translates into CASSLVSTGEETQYF.

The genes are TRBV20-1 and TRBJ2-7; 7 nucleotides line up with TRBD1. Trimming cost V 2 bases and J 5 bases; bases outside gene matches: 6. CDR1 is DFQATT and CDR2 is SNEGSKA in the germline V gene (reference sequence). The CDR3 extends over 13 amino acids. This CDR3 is CSARYRGWDEQYF. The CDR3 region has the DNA TGCAGTGCTAGATACAGGGGCTGGGACGAGCAGTACTTC.

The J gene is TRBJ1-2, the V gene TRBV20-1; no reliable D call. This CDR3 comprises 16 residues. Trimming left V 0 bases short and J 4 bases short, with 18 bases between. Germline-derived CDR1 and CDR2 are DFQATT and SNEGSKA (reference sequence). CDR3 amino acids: CSARDLSPGGFYGYTF. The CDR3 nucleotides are TGCAGTGCTAGAGATTTATCGCCAGGAGGTTTCTATGGCTACACCTTC.

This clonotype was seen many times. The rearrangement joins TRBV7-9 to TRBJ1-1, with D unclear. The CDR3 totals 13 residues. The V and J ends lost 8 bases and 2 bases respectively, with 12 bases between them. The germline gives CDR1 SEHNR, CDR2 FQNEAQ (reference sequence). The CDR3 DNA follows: TGTGCCAGCGGGATACGGAGTAACACTGAAGCTTTCTTT. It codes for CASGIRSNTEAFF.